The present TCR beta chain was sequenced within a study of T cells after yellow fever vaccination. To note about this clonotype: Its target is not known.

TCRdb fed the 5' RACE reads into MiXCR, producing one record per CDR3 protein. The sample has approximately 580,000 distinct CDR3 sequences; roughly a sixth are singletons. Whole-study findings and limits: At less than 97% for CD4 and 70% to 90% for CD8, most primary-vaccination clones showed up again after the booster.

J was trimmed by 1 base and V by 3 bases; bases with no gene match: 19. This CDR3 has 20 amino acids. This TCR was sampled from a man between 18 and 29 years old who received the YFV17D yellow fever vaccine. The input for sequencing was PBMCs, taken about 5 days after the first yellow fever vaccination. The chain is built from TRBV12-3 or TRBV12-4 and TRBJ2-7; 9 bases align to TRBD1. The CDR3 spells CASSFLVPPGDRGDSYEQYF. In DNA, the CDR3 is TGTGCCAGCAGTTTCCTGGTACCTCCTGGAGACAGGGGGGATTCCTACGAGCAGTACTTC.